The 32 T cell receptor beta chains below were found in one sample sequenced in a study of blood T cells in healthy people across ages. Combining a sample-barcoded 5' primer with a J-beta primer mix, a second PCR ran for roughly 7 to 11 cycles. TCRdb used MiXCR to reprocess the 5' RACE reads, holding one entry per CDR3 protein. The sample lists about 680,000 distinct CDR3 sequences; 49% were seen once. Sequencing used blood. Receptor source: an older woman in good health.

This chain links TRBV27 with TRBJ1-2; 8 bases line up with TRBD1. The CDR3 length is 13 residues. The trim removed 6 bases at V and 8 bases at J, leaving 8 bases unmatched. Per the germline V gene, CDR1 is MNHEY and CDR2 is SMNVEV (reference sequence). CDR3 sequence: CASRYTGGEGYTF. CDR3 nucleotide sequence: TGTGCCAGCAGATACACAGGGGGAGAAGGCTACACCTTC.

The chain links TRBV10-3 to TRBJ2-5, with 9 bases matching TRBD2. Gene TRBJ2-7 matches the end of the DNA better, so the J call may be wrong. Per the germline V gene, CDR1 is ENHRY and CDR2 is SYGVKD. There are 15 residues in the CDR3. CDR3 protein: CAISTLAGATLEQYF. CDR3 coding DNA: TGTGCCATCAGTACCTTAGCGGGAGCCACCCTCGAGCAGTACTTC.

This clonotype occurred many times. The chain has TRBV7-9 and TRBJ2-7, with no clear D. Trimming took off 4 bases at V and 4 bases at J, with 11 bases between the two ends. The CDR3 is 13 amino acids. Germline CDR1 reads SEHNR; CDR2 reads FQNEAQ (reference sequence). Here the CDR3 reads CASSSDGPYEQYF. The CDR3 DNA is TGTGCCAGCAGCTCGGACGGACCTTACGAGCAGTACTTC.

This clonotype was recorded only once. A much larger clone differs by one base, so this may be a read error. J is TRBJ2-3 and V is TRBV29-1; D possibly corresponds to TRBD2 (5 bases). This CDR3 spans 15 amino acids. CDR1 is SQVTM and CDR2 is ANQGSEA in the germline V gene. V was pared by 4 bases and J by 5 bases, with 19 bases between. CDR3 DNA: TGCAGCGTTGGAGATTTGCCCGGGGAAGTAGATACGCAGTATTTT. This codes for CSVGDLPGEVDTQYF.

V and J are TRBV28 and TRBJ1-1; no firm D call. The V gene's germline CDR1 is MDHEN and CDR2 SYDVKM. V was cut by 1 base and J by 4 bases, with 10 bases left in between. This CDR3 contains 14 residues. The CDR3 sequence: CASSLYGQSTEAFF. DNA for the CDR3: TGTGCCAGCAGTTTATACGGGCAGAGCACTGAAGCTTTCTTT.

The chain links TRBV20-1 to TRBJ2-1; 13 nucleotides line up with TRBD2. The J call is uncertain, as TRBJ2-7 better fits the DNA end. Germline V gene sequence: CDR1 DFQATT, CDR2 SNEGSKA (reference sequence). CDR3 length: 15 amino acids. The CDR3 loop reads CSARALAGGDNEQYF. CDR3 sequence (DNA): TGCAGTGCTAGAGCACTAGCGGGAGGGGACAATGAGCAGTACTTC.

This rearrangement joins TRBV9 to TRBJ2-3; 10 positions match TRBD1. CDR1 SGDLS and CDR2 YYNGEE come from the germline V gene. The CDR3 length is 15 residues. V lost 1 base and J lost 5; bases outside the gene matches: 4. This CDR3 reads CASSVPGQGIDTQYF. DNA for the CDR3: TGTGCCAGCAGCGTACCGGGACAGGGGATAGATACGCAGTATTTT.

The chain joins TRBV12-3 or TRBV12-4 to TRBJ1-2; a possible D gene is TRBD1 (5 bases). The V end was cut by 3 bases, the J end by 7 bases, with 12 bases between. The CDR3 has 13 residues. The CDR3 sequence is CASSLFGGGGYTF. CDR3 DNA: TGTGCCAGCAGTTTGTTCGGGGGTGGTGGCTACACCTTC.

The CDR3 nucleotides are TGCAGTGCCCAGGAGGGGACAGGACAAAATACGCAGTATTTT. As protein: CSAQEGTGQNTQYF. This chain joins TRBV20-1 and TRBJ2-3; 8 bases are a match to TRBD1. There are 14 residues in the CDR3. The V and J ends lost 6 bases and 7 bases, in that order; junction bases with no gene match: 12. In germline, CDR1 is DFQATT, CDR2 SNEGSKA (reference sequence).

Concerning this clonotype itself: A much larger clone sits a single nucleotide away, making a read error possible. The chain carries TRBV7-2 and TRBJ2-1; D not certain. Judging by the DNA end, TRBJ2-7 fits better; the J call may be wrong. Germline V lookup: CDR1 SGHTA, CDR2 FQGNSA. The CDR3 covers 13 residues. The CDR3 sequence is CASSSSSYNEQYF. The DNA for the CDR3 is TGTGCCAGCAGCTCGAGCTCCTACAATGAGCAGTACTTC.

V usage is TRBV29-1 and J usage is TRBJ2-1; D is possibly TRBD1 or TRBD2 (7 bases each). The germline V gene has CDR1 SQVTM and CDR2 ANQGSEA. The CDR3 has 15 residues. Trimming removed 5 bases at V and 4 bases at J, with 18 bases between. The CDR3 DNA follows: TGCAGCGTTTTAGGGGGCCTAGCGGAGTACAATGAGCAGTTCTTC. Encoded protein: CSVLGGLAEYNEQFF.

In this sample, this clonotype turned up a few times. The chain links TRBV5-6 to TRBJ2-7; D is ambiguous. The DNA end lines up better with TRBJ2-5; the J call may be wrong. This CDR3 is built from 12 residues. CDR1 is SGHDT and CDR2 is YYEEEE in the germline V gene. This CDR3 is CASSVGLETQYF. The CDR3 DNA follows: TGTGCCAGCAGCGTAGGTTTGGAGACCCAGTACTTC.

J is TRBJ2-2 and V is TRBV29-1, with TRBD1 matching 7 bases. Looked up from germline, CDR1 is SQVTM and CDR2 is ANQGSEA. The CDR3 loop spans 13 amino acids. Trimming at V came to 7 bases and at J to 0 bases, leaving 2 bases not matched to a gene. The CDR3 protein is CSGGQSNTGELFF. CDR3 sequence (DNA): TGCAGCGGGGGACAGTCGAACACCGGGGAGCTGTTTTTT.

The CDR3 protein is CASSEGLNTDTQYF. Written as DNA, the CDR3 is TGTGCCAGCAGTGAAGGACTTAACACAGATACGCAGTATTTT. The J gene is TRBJ2-3, the V gene TRBV2; D is undetermined. The length of the CDR3 is 14 residues. Germline V gives CDR1 SNHLY, CDR2 FYNNEI. Trimming pared 1 base from V and 2 bases from J, leaving 7 bases between.

This chain links TRBV7-3 with TRBJ2-1; 13 bases line up with TRBD2. Germline V gene lookup returns CDR1 SGHTA and CDR2 FQGTGA. V shed 6 bases and J 0 bases; nucleotides not matched to a gene: 11. The CDR3 loop spans 19 amino acids. This CDR3 is CASSQWGTSGISSYNEQFF. In DNA form, the CDR3 reads TGTGCCAGCAGTCAATGGGGGACTAGCGGGATTAGCTCCTACAATGAGCAGTTCTTC. The complete variable domain, with remaining parts taken from reference TRBV7-3 and TRBJ2-1, reads GAGVSQTPSNKVTEKGKYVELRCDPISGHTALYWYRQSLGQGPEFLIYFQGTGAADDSGLPNDRFFAVRPEGSVSTLKIQRTERGDSAVYLCASSQWGTSGISSYNEQFFGPGTRLTVL.

V gene TRBV18 combines with J gene TRBJ2-7; D call uncertain. Germline assignment: CDR1 KGHSH and CDR2 LQKENI. Trimming shortened V by 6 bases and J by 3 bases, and 12 bases separated the two germline ends. The CDR3 runs 13 residues. The CDR3 bases are TGTGCCAGCTCCCCGACGATGGACTACGAGCAGTACTTC. Protein sequence: CASSPTMDYEQYF.

This clonotype has just one count. A read error may account for a junction end that differs from germline. J is TRBJ2-6 and V is TRBV29-1; D is undetermined. Germline V lookup: CDR1 SQVTM, CDR2 ANQGSEA. The CDR3 has 17 residues. CDR3 in amino acids: CSAEEERALSGANVLTF. DNA of the CDR3: TGCAGCGCTGAAGAAGAACGGGCGCTCTCTGGGGCCAACGTCCTGACTTTC.

This clonotype was counted ten times or more. V usage is TRBV7-9 and J usage is TRBJ1-2; D is possibly TRBD1 (6 bases). With 5 bases removed from V and 0 bases from J, the gap between germline ends came to 10 bases. The V gene's germline CDR1 is SEHNR and CDR2 FQNEAQ (reference sequence). The CDR3 is made up of 14 amino acids. DNA of the CDR3: TGTGCCAGCAGCCCCCGGACAGCTAACTATGGCTACACCTTC. Residues: CASSPRTANYGYTF.

The chain couples TRBV27 to TRBJ2-4, with TRBD2 matching over 8 bases. The CDR3 is 16 residues long. The germline V gene has CDR1 MNHEY and CDR2 SMNVEV (reference sequence). J gave up 13 bases and V 1 base, and 15 bases lay outside the gene matches. Here the CDR3 DNA reads TGTGCCAGCAGTTTATTGGCTAGCGGGTGGGTCGAGGAGCAGTACTTC. Its protein product is CASSLLASGWVEEQYF.

The chain carries TRBV2 and TRBJ2-6; 8 bases match TRBD1. V trimming: 9 bases; J trimming: 0 bases; junction bases outside the gene matches: 10. The CDR3 covers 17 residues. The germline V gene has CDR1 SNHLY and CDR2 FYNNEI. CDR3: CARGGQVSNSGANVLTF. In nucleotides, the CDR3 is TGTGCCAGGGGGGGACAGGTCTCCAACTCTGGGGCCAACGTCCTGACTTTC.

The rearrangement links TRBV5-4 to TRBJ2-5; TRBD2 matches at 15 bases. Looked up from germline, CDR1 is SGHNT and CDR2 is YYREEE (reference sequence). J was trimmed by 4 bases and V by 4 bases; bases with no gene match: 11. This CDR3 is 18 amino acids long. As DNA, the CDR3 is TGTGCCAGCAGCACCGGACTAGCGGGAGGGCCGTCGAGAGAGACCCAGTACTTC. This codes for CASSTGLAGGPSRETQYF.

A few counts support this clonotype. V is TRBV2 and J is TRBJ2-4, with a tentative D call TRBD2 (5 bases). Gene TRBJ2-7 matches the end of the DNA better, so the J call may be wrong. The length of the CDR3 is 11 residues. Germline V CDR1 and CDR2: SNHLY, FYNNEI. The CDR3 protein is CASTGGYEQYF. For the CDR3, the DNA is TGTGCCAGCACAGGAGGTTACGAGCAGTACTTC.

The CDR3 DNA reads TGTGCCAGCAGCTTAGCGTTTGGGGATTACGAGCAGTACTTC. The encoded protein is CASSLAFGDYEQYF. V is TRBV7-2 and J is TRBJ2-7; D call uncertain. Per germline, CDR1 SGHTA and CDR2 FQGNSA. V lost 0 bases to trimming and J lost 4 bases, with 10 bases between them. The CDR3 totals 14 residues.

The chain is built from TRBV28 and TRBJ1-2; tentatively, D is TRBD1 (5 bases). With 5 bases removed from V and 1 base from J, the gap between germline ends came to 14 bases. This CDR3 comprises 15 residues. Germline lookup yields CDR1 MDHEN and CDR2 SYDVKM. The CDR3 loop reads CASSLSGQINYGYTF. The CDR3 DNA reads TGTGCCAGCAGTCTGTCCGGACAAATTAACTATGGCTACACCTTC.

This chain connects TRBV20-1 to TRBJ2-7; 8 bases match TRBD1. The germline gives CDR1 DFQATT, CDR2 SNEGSKA (reference sequence). There are 12 residues in the CDR3. Trimming took 4 bases from V and 7 from J; bases not matched to a gene: 6. CDR3 amino acids: CSATKTGEEQYF. For the CDR3, the DNA is TGCAGTGCTACAAAGACAGGGGAAGAGCAGTACTTC.

The chain is built from TRBV4-3 and TRBJ2-7; a weak D match, TRBD1 (5 bases). CDR3 size: 13 residues. Germline CDR1 and CDR2: LGHNA and YSLEER. The V and J ends lost 3 bases and 3 bases respectively, with 9 bases between them. The CDR3 loop reads CASSHRQSYEQYF. The CDR3 nucleotides read TGCGCCAGCAGCCACCGACAGAGCTACGAGCAGTACTTC.

The count of this clonotype is one. The chain has TRBV28 and TRBJ2-2; D perhaps matches TRBD2 (5 bases). Trimming left V 8 bases short and J 5 bases short, with 9 bases between. Germline loops: CDR1 MDHEN, CDR2 SYDVKM. The CDR3 extends over 12 amino acids. The CDR3, as DNA: TGTGCCAGCCCCACTAGGACCGGGGAGCTGTTTTTT. It translates to CASPTRTGELFF.

J is TRBJ1-6 and V is TRBV2; the match to TRBD1 covers 10 bases. With 10 bases clipped from V and 6 bases from J, the junction kept 6 bases outside the gene matches. In germline, CDR1 is SNHLY, CDR2 FYNNEI. The CDR3 loop spans 14 amino acids. The CDR3 loop reads CAIGGDRGNSPLHF. The CDR3 DNA follows: TGTGCCATCGGAGGGGACAGGGGTAATTCACCCCTCCACTTT.

This clonotype was recorded at least ten times. This sequence joins TRBV6-5 and TRBJ2-7; D is possibly TRBD2 (6 bases). Trimming left V 0 bases short and J 5 bases short, with 14 bases between. The CDR3 runs to 15 residues. Germline CDR1 and CDR2: MNHEY and SVGAGI. CDR3 DNA: TGTGCCAGCAGTTACTCTGAGGTGCGGGGCAACGAGCAGTACTTC. Translating gives CASSYSEVRGNEQYF.

The genes are TRBV27 and TRBJ2-7; 7 bases map to TRBD1. This CDR3 spans 14 amino acids. Germline CDR1 and CDR2: MNHEY and SMNVEV (reference sequence). Losses at the gene ends were 6 bases for V and 7 bases for J; bases not matched to a gene: 12. In nucleotides, the CDR3 is TGTGCCAGCAGCCCTTCGACAGGGTCGGATGAGCAGTACTTC. It specifies CASSPSTGSDEQYF.

Details on this clonotype: Since a much larger clone is just one base distant, this may be a read error. The V gene is TRBV20-1, the J gene TRBJ2-3; TRBD2 aligns across 13 bases. The CDR3 length is 20 residues. CDR1 and CDR2 from the germline V gene are DFQATT and SNEGSKA (reference sequence). CDR3 loop: CGARVLVGTSGDSSTDTQYF. The CDR3 bases are TGCGGTGCTAGAGTTCTGGTAGGGACTAGCGGGGACTCTAGCACAGATACGCAGTATTTT.

The chain links TRBV7-2 to TRBJ1-2; D is undetermined. CDR1 and CDR2 (germline): SGHTA, FQGNSA. Trimming removed 5 bases from V and 3 bases from J, with 10 bases in between. There are 13 residues in the CDR3. Here the CDR3 reads CASSTGRYYGYTF. As DNA, the CDR3 is TGTGCCAGCAGCACTGGGCGATACTATGGCTACACCTTC.